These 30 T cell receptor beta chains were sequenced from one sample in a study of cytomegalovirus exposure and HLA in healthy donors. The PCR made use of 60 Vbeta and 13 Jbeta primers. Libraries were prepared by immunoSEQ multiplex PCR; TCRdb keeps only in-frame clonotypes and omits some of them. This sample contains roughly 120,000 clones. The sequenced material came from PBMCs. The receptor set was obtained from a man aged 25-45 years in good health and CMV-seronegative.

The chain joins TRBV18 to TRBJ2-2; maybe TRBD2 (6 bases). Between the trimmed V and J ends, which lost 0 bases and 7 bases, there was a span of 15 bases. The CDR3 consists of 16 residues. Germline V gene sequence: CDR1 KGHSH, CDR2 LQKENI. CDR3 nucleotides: TGTGCCAGCTCACCACCTAATCGGAGGGCAGGCGGGGAGCTGTTTTTT. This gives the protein CASSPPNRRAGGELFF.

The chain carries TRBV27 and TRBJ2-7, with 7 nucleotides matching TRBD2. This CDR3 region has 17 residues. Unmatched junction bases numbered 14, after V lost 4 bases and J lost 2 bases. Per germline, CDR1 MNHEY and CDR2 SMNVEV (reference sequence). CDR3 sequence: CASSSTHGGRFPYEQYF. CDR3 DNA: TGTGCCAGCAGTTCCACCCACGGCGGGAGATTCCCCTACGAGCAGTACTTC.

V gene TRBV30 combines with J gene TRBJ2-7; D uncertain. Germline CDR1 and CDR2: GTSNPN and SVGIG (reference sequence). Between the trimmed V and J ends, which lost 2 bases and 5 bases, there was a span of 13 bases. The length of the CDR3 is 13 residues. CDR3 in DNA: TGTGCCTGGAGTTCATATCCACCTAACGAGCAGTACTTC. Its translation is CAWSSYPPNEQYF.

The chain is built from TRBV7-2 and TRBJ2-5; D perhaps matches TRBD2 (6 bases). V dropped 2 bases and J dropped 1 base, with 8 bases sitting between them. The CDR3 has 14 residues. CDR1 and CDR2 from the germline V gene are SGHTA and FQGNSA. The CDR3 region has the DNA TGTGCCAGCAGCTTATTTAGCGGCCAAGAGACCCAGTACTTC. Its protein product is CASSLFSGQETQYF.

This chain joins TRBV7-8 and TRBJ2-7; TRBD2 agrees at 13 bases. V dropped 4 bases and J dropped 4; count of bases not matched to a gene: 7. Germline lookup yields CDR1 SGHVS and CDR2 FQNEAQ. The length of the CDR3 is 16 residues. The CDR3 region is CASSSQGLAGRYEQYF. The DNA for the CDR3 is TGTGCCAGCAGCTCTCAGGGACTAGCGGGAAGGTACGAGCAGTACTTC.

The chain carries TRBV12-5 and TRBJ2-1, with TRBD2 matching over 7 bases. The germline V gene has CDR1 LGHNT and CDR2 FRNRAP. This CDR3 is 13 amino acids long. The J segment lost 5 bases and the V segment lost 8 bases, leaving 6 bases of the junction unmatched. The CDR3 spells CASRASGHNEQFF. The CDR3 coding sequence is TGTGCTAGTAGGGCTAGCGGACACAATGAGCAGTTCTTC.

This CDR3 reads CASSRTSGRANEQFF. CDR3 nucleotide sequence: TGCGCCAGCAGTCGGACTAGCGGGAGGGCCAATGAGCAGTTCTTC. The chain is built from TRBV10-2 and TRBJ2-1; 15 bases are shared with TRBD2. This CDR3 is 15 amino acids long. Trimming took 5 bases from V and 6 from J; bases not matched to a gene: 2. Per the germline V gene, CDR1 is WSHSY and CDR2 is SAAADI.

The CDR3 nucleotides are TGCAGCGCGGGGACAGGGGATACTGAAGCTTTCTTT. Protein: CSAGTGDTEAFF. V usage is TRBV29-1 and J usage is TRBJ1-1, with TRBD1 matching over 10 bases. J lost 5 bases, V lost 7 bases, and 4 bases had no gene match. This CDR3 region has 12 residues. Germline CDR1 reads SQVTM; CDR2 reads ANQGSEA.

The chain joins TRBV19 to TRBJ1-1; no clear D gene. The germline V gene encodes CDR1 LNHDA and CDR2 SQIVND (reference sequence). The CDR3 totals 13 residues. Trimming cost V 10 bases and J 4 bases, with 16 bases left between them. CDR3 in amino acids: CATIRGVGTEAFF. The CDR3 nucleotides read TGTGCCACCATACGGGGTGTCGGCACTGAAGCTTTCTTT.

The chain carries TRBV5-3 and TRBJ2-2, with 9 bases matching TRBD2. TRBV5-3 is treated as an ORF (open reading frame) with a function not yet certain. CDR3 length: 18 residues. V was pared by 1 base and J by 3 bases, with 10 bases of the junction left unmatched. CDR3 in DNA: TGTGCCAGAAGCTTGATCGATGCGCCTAGCGGGGACACCGGGGAGCTGTTTTTT. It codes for CARSLIDAPSGDTGELFF.

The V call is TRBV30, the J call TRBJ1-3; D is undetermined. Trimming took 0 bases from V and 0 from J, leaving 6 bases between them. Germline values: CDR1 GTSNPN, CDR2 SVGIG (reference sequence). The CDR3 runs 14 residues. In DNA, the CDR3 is TGTGCCTGGAGTGTCCAGGCCTCTGGAAACACCATATATTTT. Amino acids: CAWSVQASGNTIYF.

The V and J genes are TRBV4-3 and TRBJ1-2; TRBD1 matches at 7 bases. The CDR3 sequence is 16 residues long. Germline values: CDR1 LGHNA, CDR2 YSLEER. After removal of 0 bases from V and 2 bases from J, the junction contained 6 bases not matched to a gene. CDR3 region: CASSQESAGGNYGYTF. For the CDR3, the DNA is TGCGCCAGCAGCCAAGAAAGCGCAGGGGGGAACTATGGCTACACCTTC.

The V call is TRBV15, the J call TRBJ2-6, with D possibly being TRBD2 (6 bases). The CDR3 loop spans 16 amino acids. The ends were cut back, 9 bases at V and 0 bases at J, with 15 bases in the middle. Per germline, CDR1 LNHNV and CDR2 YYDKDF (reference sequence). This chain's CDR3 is CATTTGVNSGANVLTF. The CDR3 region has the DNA TGTGCCACGACCACGGGGGTGAACTCTGGGGCCAACGTCCTGACTTTC.

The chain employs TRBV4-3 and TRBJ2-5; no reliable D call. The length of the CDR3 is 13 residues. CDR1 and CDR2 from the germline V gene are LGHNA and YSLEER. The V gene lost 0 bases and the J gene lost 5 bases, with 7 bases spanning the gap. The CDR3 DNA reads TGCGCCAGCAGCCAAGATAGACTGGAGACCCAGTACTTC. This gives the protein CASSQDRLETQYF.

CDR3 nucleotides: TGCGCCAGCGGTACTAGCGGGGTCTACGAGCAGTACTTC. Protein product: CASGTSGVYEQYF. The J gene is TRBJ2-7, the V gene TRBV5-1; 10 bases are a match to TRBD2. The germline gives CDR1 SGHRS, CDR2 YFSETQ. The CDR3 has 13 amino acids. V dropped 7 bases and J dropped 3; count of bases not matched to a gene: 4.

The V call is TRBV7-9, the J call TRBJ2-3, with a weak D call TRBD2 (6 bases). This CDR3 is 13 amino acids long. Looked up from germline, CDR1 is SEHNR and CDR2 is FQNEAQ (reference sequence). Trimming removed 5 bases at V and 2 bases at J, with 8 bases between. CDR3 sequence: CASSPRDTDTQYF. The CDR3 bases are TGTGCCAGCAGCCCGCGGGACACAGATACGCAGTATTTT.

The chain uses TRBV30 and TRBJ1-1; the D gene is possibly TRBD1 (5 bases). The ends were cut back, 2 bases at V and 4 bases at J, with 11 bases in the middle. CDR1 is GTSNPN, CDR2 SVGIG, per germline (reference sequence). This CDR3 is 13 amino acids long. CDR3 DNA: TGTGCCTGGAGTCCCCAGGGAGGCACTGAAGCTTTCTTT. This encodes CAWSPQGGTEAFF.

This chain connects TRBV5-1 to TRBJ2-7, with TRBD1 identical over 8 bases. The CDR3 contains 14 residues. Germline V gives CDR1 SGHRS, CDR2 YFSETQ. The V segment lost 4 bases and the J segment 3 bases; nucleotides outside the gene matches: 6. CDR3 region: CASSQDRAHYEQYF. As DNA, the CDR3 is TGCGCCAGCAGCCAGGACAGGGCCCACTACGAGCAGTACTTC.

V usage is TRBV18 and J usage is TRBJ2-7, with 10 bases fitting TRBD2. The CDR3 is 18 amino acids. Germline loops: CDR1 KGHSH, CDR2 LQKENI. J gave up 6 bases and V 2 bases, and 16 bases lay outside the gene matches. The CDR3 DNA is TGTGCCAGCTCACCATTGGGCGCCCTAGCGGGAGACGGGGGCGAGCAGTACTTC. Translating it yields CASSPLGALAGDGGEQYF.

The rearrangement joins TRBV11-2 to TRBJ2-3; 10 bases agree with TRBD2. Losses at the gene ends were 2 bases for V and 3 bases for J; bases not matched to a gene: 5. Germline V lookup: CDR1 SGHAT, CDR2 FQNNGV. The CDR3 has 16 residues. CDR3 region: CASSLYWTSGTDTQYF. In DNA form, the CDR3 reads TGTGCCAGCAGCTTATATTGGACTAGCGGTACAGATACGCAGTATTTT.

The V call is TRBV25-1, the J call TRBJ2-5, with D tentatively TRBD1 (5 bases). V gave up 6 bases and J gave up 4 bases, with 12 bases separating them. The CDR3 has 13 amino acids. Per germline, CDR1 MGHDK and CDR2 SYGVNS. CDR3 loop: CASSARVAETQYF. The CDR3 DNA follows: TGTGCCAGCAGCGCCAGGGTGGCAGAGACCCAGTACTTC. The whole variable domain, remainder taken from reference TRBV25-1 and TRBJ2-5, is EADIYQTPRYLVIGTGKKITLECSQTMGHDKMYWYQQDPGMELHLIHYSYGVNSTEKGDLSSESTVSRIRTEHFPLTLESARPSHTSQYLCASSARVAETQYFGPGTRLLVL.

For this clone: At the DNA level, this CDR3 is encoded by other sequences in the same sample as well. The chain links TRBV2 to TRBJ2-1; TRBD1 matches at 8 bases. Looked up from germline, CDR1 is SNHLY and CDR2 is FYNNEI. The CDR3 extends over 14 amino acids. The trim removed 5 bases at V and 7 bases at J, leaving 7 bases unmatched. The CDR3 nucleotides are TGTGCCAGCAGTTCCCGGACAGGGAGGAATGAGCAGTTCTTC. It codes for CASSSRTGRNEQFF.

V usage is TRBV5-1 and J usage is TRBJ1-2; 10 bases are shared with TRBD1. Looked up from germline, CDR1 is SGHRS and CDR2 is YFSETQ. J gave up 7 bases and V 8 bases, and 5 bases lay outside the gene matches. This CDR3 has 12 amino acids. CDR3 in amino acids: CASGTGDFGYTF. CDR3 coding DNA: TGCGCCAGTGGGACAGGGGATTTTGGCTACACCTTC.

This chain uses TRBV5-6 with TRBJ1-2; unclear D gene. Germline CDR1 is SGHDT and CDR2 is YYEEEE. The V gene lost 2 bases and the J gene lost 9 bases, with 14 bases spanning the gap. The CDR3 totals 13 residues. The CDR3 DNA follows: TGTGCCAGCAGCTTTCTGGGCGCGGGGAGCTACACCTTC. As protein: CASSFLGAGSYTF. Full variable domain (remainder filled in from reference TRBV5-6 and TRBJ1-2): DAGVTQSPTHLIKTRGQQVTLRCSPKSGHDTVSWYQQALGQGPQFIFQYYEEEERQRGNFPDRFSGHQFPNYSSELNVNALLLGDSALYLCASSFLGAGSYTFGSGTRLTVV.

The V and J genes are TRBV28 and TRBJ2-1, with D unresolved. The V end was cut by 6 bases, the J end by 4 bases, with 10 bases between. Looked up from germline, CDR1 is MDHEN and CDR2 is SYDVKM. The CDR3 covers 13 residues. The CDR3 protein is CASSLRVYNEQFF. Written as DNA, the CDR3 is TGTGCCAGCAGCCTAAGAGTATACAATGAGCAGTTCTTC.

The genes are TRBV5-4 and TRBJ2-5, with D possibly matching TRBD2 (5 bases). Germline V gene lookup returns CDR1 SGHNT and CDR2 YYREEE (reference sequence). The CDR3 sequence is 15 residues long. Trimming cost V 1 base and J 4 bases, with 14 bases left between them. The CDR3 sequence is CASSLRSHRGETQYF. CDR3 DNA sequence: TGTGCCAGCAGCTTGAGGTCGCATCGGGGAGAGACCCAGTACTTC.

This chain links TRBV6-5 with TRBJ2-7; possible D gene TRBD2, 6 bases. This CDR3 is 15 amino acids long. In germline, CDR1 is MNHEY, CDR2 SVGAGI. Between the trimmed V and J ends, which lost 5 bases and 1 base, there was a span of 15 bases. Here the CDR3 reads CASSKRLGPSYEQYF. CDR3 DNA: TGTGCCAGCAGTAAGAGACTAGGACCTTCCTACGAGCAGTACTTC.

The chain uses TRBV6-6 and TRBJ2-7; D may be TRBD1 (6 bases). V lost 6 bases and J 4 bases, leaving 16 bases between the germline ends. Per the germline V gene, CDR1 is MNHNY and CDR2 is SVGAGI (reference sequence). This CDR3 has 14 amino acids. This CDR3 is CASRLTGTVYEQYF. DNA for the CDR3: TGTGCCAGCAGGCTTACAGGGACCGTTTACGAGCAGTACTTC.

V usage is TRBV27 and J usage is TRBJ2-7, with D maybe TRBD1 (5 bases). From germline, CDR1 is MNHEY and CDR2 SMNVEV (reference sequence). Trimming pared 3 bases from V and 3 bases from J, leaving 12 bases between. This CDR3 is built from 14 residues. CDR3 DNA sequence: TGTGCCAGCAGTTTGACGGACACGAACTACGAGCAGTACTTC. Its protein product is CASSLTDTNYEQYF.

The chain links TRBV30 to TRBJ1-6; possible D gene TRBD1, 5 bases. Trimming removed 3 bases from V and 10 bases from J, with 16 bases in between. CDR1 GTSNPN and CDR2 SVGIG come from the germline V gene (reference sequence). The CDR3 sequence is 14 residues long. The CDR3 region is CAWRKTGEASPLHF. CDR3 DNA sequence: TGTGCCTGGAGGAAGACGGGGGAAGCATCACCCCTCCACTTT.